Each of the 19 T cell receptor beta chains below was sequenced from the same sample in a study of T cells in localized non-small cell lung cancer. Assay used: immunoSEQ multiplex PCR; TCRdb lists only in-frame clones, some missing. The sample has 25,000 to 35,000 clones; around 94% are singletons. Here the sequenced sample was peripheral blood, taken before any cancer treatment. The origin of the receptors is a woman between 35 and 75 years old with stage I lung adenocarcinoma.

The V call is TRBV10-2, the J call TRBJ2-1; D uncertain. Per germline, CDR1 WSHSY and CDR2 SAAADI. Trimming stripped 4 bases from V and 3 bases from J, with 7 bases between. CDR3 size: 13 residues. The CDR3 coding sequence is TGCGCCAGCAGTGCCGGCAGCTACAATGAGCAGTTCTTC. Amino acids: CASSAGSYNEQFF.

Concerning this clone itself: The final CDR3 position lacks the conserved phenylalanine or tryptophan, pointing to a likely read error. CDR3 coding DNA: TGCGCCAGCAGCCATACTAGCGGGAGGGCCCTAACCTACGAGCAGTACCTC. Translating gives CASSHTSGRALTYEQYL. The V call is TRBV4-1, the J call TRBJ2-7, with TRBD2 matching 13 bases. V was clipped by 3 bases and J by 2 bases; unmatched bases: 7. Looked up from germline, CDR1 is MGHRA and CDR2 is YSYEKL. CDR3 length: 17 residues.

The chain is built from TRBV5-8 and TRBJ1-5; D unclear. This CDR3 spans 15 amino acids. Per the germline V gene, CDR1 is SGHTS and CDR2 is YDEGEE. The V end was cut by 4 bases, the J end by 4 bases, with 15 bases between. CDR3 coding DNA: TGTGCCAGCAGCCCCGGGCCCCCCACGAATCAGCCCCAGCATTTT. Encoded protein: CASSPGPPTNQPQHF.

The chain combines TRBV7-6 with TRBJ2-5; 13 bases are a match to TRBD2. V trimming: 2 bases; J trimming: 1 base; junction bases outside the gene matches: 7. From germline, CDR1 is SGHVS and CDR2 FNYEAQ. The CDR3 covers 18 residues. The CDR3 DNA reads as TGTGCCAGCAGCTTACACCAACTAGCGGGAGGGGGCCAAGAGACCCAGTACTTC. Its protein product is CASSLHQLAGGGQETQYF. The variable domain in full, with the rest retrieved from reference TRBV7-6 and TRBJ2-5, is GAGVSQSPRYKVTKRGQDVALRCDPISGHVSLYWYRQALGQGPEFLTYFNYEAQQDKSGLPNDRFSAERPEGSISTLTIQRTEQRDSAMYRCASSLHQLAGGGQETQYFGPGTRLLVL.

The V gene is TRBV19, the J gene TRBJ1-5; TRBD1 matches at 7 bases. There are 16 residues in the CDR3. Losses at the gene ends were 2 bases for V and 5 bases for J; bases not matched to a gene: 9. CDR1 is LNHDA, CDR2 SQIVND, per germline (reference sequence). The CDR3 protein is CASSIFPRQGHQPQHF. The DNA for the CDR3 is TGTGCCAGTAGTATATTCCCCAGACAGGGCCATCAGCCCCAGCATTTT.

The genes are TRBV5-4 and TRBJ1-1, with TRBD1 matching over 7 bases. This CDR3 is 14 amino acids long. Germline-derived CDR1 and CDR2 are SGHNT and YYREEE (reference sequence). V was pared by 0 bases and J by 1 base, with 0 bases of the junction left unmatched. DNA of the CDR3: TGTGCCAGCAGCTTGGGGACAGGGAACACTGAAGCTTTCTTT. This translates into CASSLGTGNTEAFF. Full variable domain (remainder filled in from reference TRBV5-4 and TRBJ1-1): ETGVTQSPTHLIKTRGQQVTLRCSSQSGHNTVSWYQQALGQGPQFIFQYYREEENGRGNFPPRFSGLQFPNYSSELNVNALELDDSALYLCASSLGTGNTEAFFGQGTRLTVV.

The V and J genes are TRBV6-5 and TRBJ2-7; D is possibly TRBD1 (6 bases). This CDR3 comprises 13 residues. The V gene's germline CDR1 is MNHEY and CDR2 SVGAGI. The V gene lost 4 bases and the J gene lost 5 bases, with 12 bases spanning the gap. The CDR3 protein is CASSSTGINEQYF. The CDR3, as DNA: TGTGCCAGCAGTTCTACAGGGATCAACGAGCAGTACTTC.

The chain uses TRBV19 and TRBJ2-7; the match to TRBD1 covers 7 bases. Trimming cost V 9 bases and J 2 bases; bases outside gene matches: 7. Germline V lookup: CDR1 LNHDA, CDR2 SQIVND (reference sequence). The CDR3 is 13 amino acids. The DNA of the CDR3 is TGTGCCAGCCAAAACAGGGGAACCTACGAGCAGTACTTC. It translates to CASQNRGTYEQYF.

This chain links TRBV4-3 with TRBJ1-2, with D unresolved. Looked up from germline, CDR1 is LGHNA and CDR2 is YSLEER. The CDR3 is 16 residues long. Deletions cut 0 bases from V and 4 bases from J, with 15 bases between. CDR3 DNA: TGCGCCAGCAGCCAAGATCATCCCAGGTCTGCCTATGGCTACACCTTC. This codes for CASSQDHPRSAYGYTF.

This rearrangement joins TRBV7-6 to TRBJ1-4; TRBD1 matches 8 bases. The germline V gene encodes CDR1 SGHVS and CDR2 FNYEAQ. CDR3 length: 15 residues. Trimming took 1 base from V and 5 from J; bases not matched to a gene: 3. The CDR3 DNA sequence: TGTGCCAGCAGCTTAGGGACAGGGAGGAATGAAAAACTGTTTTTT. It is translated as CASSLGTGRNEKLFF.

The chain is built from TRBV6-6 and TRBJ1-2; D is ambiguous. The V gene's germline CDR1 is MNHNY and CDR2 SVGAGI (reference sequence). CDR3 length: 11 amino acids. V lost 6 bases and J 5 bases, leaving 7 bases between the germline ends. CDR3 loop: CASSSGYGYTF. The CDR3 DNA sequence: TGTGCCAGCAGCAGTGGTTATGGCTACACCTTC.

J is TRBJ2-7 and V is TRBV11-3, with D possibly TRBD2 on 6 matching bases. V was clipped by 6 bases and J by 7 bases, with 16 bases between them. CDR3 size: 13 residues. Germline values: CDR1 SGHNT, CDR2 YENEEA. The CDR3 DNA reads TGTGCCAGCAGACGCCCCGGAGGGCGGGAGCAGTACTTC. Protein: CASRRPGGREQYF.

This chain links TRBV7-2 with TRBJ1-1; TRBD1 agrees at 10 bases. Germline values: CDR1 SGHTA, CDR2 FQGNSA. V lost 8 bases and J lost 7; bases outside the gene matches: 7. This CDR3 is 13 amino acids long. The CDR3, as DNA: TGTGCCAGCGGGTCCCGGGACAGGGGTGAAGCTTTCTTT. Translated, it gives CASGSRDRGEAFF. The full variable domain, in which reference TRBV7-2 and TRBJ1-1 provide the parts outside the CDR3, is GAGVSQSPSNKVTEKGKDVELRCDPISGHTALYWYRQSLGQGLEFLIYFQGNSAPDKSGLPSDRFSAERTGGSVSTLTIQRTQQEDSAVYLCASGSRDRGEAFFGQGTRLTVV.

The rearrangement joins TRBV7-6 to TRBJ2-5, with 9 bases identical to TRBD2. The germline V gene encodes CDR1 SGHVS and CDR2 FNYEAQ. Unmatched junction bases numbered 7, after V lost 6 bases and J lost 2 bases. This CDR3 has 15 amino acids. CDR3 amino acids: CASSYRLAEQETQYF. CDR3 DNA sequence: TGTGCCAGCAGTTATAGACTAGCGGAACAAGAGACCCAGTACTTC.

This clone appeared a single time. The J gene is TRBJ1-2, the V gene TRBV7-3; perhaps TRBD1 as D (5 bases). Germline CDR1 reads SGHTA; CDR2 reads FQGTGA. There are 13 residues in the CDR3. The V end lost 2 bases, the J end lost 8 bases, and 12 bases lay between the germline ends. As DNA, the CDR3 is TGTGCCAGCAGCTTAGGAGGGACGAGCGGCTACACCTTC. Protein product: CASSLGGTSGYTF. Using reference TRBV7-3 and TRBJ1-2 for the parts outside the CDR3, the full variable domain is GAGVSQTPSNKVTEKGKYVELRCDPISGHTALYWYRQSLGQGPEFLIYFQGTGAADDSGLPNDRFFAVRPEGSVSTLKIQRTERGDSAVYLCASSLGGTSGYTFGSGTRLTVV.

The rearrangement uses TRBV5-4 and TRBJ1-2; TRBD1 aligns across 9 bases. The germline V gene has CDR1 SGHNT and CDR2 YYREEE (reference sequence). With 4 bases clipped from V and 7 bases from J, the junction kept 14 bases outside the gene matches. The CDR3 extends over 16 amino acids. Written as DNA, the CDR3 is TGTGCCAGCAGCCCAGGACCGACAGGGGGAGGCAGTGGCTACACCTTC. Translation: CASSPGPTGGGSGYTF. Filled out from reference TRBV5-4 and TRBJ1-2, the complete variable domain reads ETGVTQSPTHLIKTRGQQVTLRCSSQSGHNTVSWYQQALGQGPQFIFQYYREEENGRGNFPPRFSGLQFPNYSSELNVNALELDDSALYLCASSPGPTGGGSGYTFGSGTRLTVV.

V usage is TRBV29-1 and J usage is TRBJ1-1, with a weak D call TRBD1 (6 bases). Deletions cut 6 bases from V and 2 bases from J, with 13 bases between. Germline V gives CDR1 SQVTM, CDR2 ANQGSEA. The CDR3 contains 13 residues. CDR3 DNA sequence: TGCAGCGTCGTTACAGGGACTAACACTGAAGCTTTCTTT. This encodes CSVVTGTNTEAFF.

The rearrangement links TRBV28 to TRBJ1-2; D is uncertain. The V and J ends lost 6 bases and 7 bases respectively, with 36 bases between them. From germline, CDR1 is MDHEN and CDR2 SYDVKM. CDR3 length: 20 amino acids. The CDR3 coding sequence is TGTGCCAGCAGCATGCCTCTGGGGAGTAACGGGAATCAACCTCCAGGTGGCTACACCTTC. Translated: CASSMPLGSNGNQPPGGYTF.

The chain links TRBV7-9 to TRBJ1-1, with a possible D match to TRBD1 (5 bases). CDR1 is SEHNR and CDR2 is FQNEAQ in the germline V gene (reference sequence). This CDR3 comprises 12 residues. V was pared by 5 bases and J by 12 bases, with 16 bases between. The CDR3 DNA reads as TGTGCCAGCAGCCCCGGTGGGACTCAGTCTTTCTTT. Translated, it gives CASSPGGTQSFF. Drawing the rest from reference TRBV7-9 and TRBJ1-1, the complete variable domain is DTGVSQNPRHKITKRGQNVTFRCDPISEHNRLYWYRQTLGQGPEFLTYFQNEAQLEKSRLLSDRFSAERPKGSFSTLEIQRTEQGDSAMYLCASSPGGTQSFFGQGTRLTVV.